Below, 18 T cell receptor beta chains from the same sample are listed, as sequenced in a study of OX40 agonist ivuxolimab in advanced cancers. Sequencing was performed with immunoSEQ multiplex PCR; in TCRdb, only in-frame clones are kept and a portion is missing. The table has around 76,000 clones, about nine tenths seen once. Material: CD4+ or CD8+ T cells sorted from blood, obtained in a trial of the OX40 agonist ivuxolimab. These receptors were taken from an adult with an advanced solid tumor such as melanoma, head and neck, liver or kidney cancer.

This rearrangement joins TRBV28 to TRBJ1-4, with D hard to call. The CDR3 is 14 amino acids. CDR1 is MDHEN and CDR2 is SYDVKM in the germline V gene. V lost 7 bases to trimming and J lost 5 bases, with 14 bases between them. CDR3 nucleotide sequence: TGTGCCAGCATCGCGGGTCGGGCGAATGAAAAACTGTTTTTT. Translating it yields CASIAGRANEKLFF.

The rearrangement links TRBV5-1 to TRBJ2-6; D is ambiguous. The V end lost 0 bases, the J end lost 0 bases, and 7 bases lay between the germline ends. CDR3 length equals 16 residues. Germline V gives CDR1 SGHRS, CDR2 YFSETQ. The CDR3, as DNA: TGCGCCAGCAGCTTGGACGGGTTCTCTGGGGCCAACGTCCTGACTTTC. As protein: CASSLDGFSGANVLTF.

This sequence joins TRBV18 and TRBJ2-1; 7 bases are shared with TRBD1. Per germline, CDR1 KGHSH and CDR2 LQKENI. The V segment lost 3 bases and the J segment 7 bases; nucleotides outside the gene matches: 9. The CDR3 has 15 residues. Here the CDR3 reads CASSPAARGSNEQFF. The CDR3 bases are TGTGCCAGCTCACCCGCGGCCAGGGGGTCGAATGAGCAGTTCTTC.

This chain connects TRBV7-2 to TRBJ1-1; no firm D call. Trimming removed 5 bases from V and 4 bases from J, with 14 bases in between. This CDR3 has 14 residues. Per germline, CDR1 SGHTA and CDR2 FQGNSA. The CDR3 bases are TGTGCCAGCAGCCCCCCGGAATTGGGCACTGAAGCTTTCTTT. This sequence encodes CASSPPELGTEAFF.

The rearrangement uses TRBV6-5 and TRBJ2-5; D might be TRBD2 (6 bases). Germline V CDR1 and CDR2: MNHEY, SVGAGI. V was trimmed by 5 bases and J by 11 bases, leaving 15 bases between them. The CDR3 totals 12 residues. CDR3 nucleotide sequence: TGTGCCAGCAGTCGAGACGGCGGGGAGCAGTACTTC. Residues: CASSRDGGEQYF.

This clone appeared a single time. This chain joins TRBV5-1 and TRBJ2-7; 10 bases are shared with TRBD2. Germline lookup yields CDR1 SGHRS and CDR2 YFSETQ. The trim removed 4 bases at V and 0 bases at J, leaving 4 bases unmatched. CDR3 length equals 15 residues. The CDR3 reads CASSVSGRSSYEQYF. DNA for the CDR3: TGCGCCAGCAGCGTTAGCGGGAGGTCCTCCTACGAGCAGTACTTC.

The chain combines TRBV6-1 with TRBJ1-1, with D possibly TRBD1 on 6 matching bases. The germline gives CDR1 MNHNS, CDR2 SASEGT. The CDR3 has 14 amino acids. V lost 4 bases, J lost 3 bases, and 12 bases lay in between. CDR3 sequence (DNA): TGTGCCAGCAGTGTGTACAGGGAAGACACTGAAGCTTTCTTT. Its translation is CASSVYREDTEAFF.

This rearrangement joins TRBV7-6 to TRBJ2-7, with 7 bases matching TRBD1. CDR3 length equals 15 residues. Trimming at V came to 5 bases and at J to 6 bases, leaving 13 bases not matched to a gene. CDR1 and CDR2 (germline): SGHVS, FNYEAQ. The CDR3 nucleotides are TGTGCCAGCAGCCCGCGATACAGGGGCCCTCGCGAGCAGTACTTC. Protein: CASSPRYRGPREQYF.

The V call is TRBV30, the J call TRBJ1-5, with D tentatively TRBD1 (5 bases). V was pared by 4 bases and J by 6 bases, with 19 bases between. Germline V gives CDR1 GTSNPN, CDR2 SVGIG (reference sequence). This CDR3 is 15 amino acids long. The CDR3 spells CAWTPNTGSGQPQHF. The CDR3, as DNA: TGTGCCTGGACCCCTAATACAGGCTCGGGTCAGCCCCAGCATTTT.

V usage is TRBV5-1 and J usage is TRBJ1-6; D gene ambiguous. Per germline, CDR1 SGHRS and CDR2 YFSETQ. The CDR3 has 16 amino acids. V dropped 0 bases and J dropped 5 bases, with 12 bases sitting between them. CDR3 in amino acids: CASSLVGGMDNSPLHF. The CDR3 nucleotides are TGCGCCAGCAGCTTGGTTGGAGGGATGGATAATTCACCCCTCCACTTT. The variable domain in full, with the rest retrieved from reference TRBV5-1 and TRBJ1-6, is KAGVTQTPRYLIKTRGQQVTLSCSPISGHRSVSWYQQTPGQGLQFLFEYFSETQRNKGNFPGRFSGRQFSNSRSEMNVSTLELGDSALYLCASSLVGGMDNSPLHFGNGTRLTVT.

The chain employs TRBV4-1 and TRBJ2-7; the D gene is possibly TRBD2 (6 bases). Trimming removed 0 bases from V and 5 bases from J, with 14 bases in between. CDR1 is MGHRA, CDR2 YSYEKL, per germline. The CDR3 has 15 residues. CDR3 protein: CASSQDEEGGNEQYF. CDR3 sequence (DNA): TGCGCCAGCAGCCAAGATGAGGAGGGCGGGAACGAGCAGTACTTC.

V is TRBV11-2 and J is TRBJ1-1, with 9 nucleotides matching TRBD1. Trimming removed 5 bases from V and 4 bases from J; junction bases left unmatched: 11. From germline, CDR1 is SGHAT and CDR2 FQNNGV. The length of the CDR3 is 16 residues. The CDR3, as DNA: TGTGCCAGCAGCAGGGGGGGGACAGGGATGGGCACTGAAGCTTTCTTT. It yields the protein CASSRGGTGMGTEAFF.

This clone came up a few times. The chain couples TRBV28 to TRBJ1-6, with TRBD1 matching 7 bases. This CDR3 has 14 amino acids. V was clipped by 4 bases and J by 7 bases; unmatched bases: 4. Germline CDR1 reads MDHEN; CDR2 reads SYDVKM. The CDR3 DNA is TGTGCCAGCAGTTCGGGACAGCTAAATTCACCCCTCCACTTT. Protein sequence: CASSSGQLNSPLHF.

The chain recombines TRBV6-1 with TRBJ2-7; a weak D match, TRBD2 (7 bases). The CDR3 runs to 13 residues. Germline CDR1 reads MNHNS; CDR2 reads SASEGT. V was clipped by 6 bases and J by 5 bases, with 14 bases between them. Here the CDR3 reads CASRRGGVHEQYF. The CDR3 DNA reads as TGTGCCAGCAGGAGGGGGGGGGTCCACGAGCAGTACTTC.

This chain uses TRBV10-3 with TRBJ1-1, with D tentatively TRBD1 (5 bases). The V gene's germline CDR1 is ENHRY and CDR2 SYGVKD. V lost 0 bases and J lost 8, with 10 bases in between. This CDR3 is 13 amino acids long. Here the CDR3 reads CAISESRGTEAFF. In nucleotides, the CDR3 is TGTGCCATCAGTGAGTCAAGGGGCACAGAAGCTTTCTTT.

The rearrangement uses TRBV11-2 and TRBJ2-1; 9 bases fit TRBD2. In germline, CDR1 is SGHAT, CDR2 FQNNGV. The CDR3 is made up of 13 amino acids. The junction had 10 bases not matched to a gene; V was cut back by 5 bases and J by 14 bases. CDR3 DNA: TGTGCCAGCAGCCGCCCCGGGTTAGCGGGAGAGTTCTTC. It codes for CASSRPGLAGEFF.

This chain connects TRBV6-6 to TRBJ1-4; the D is unclear. The CDR3 extends over 14 amino acids. V lost 2 bases to trimming and J lost 4 bases, with 8 bases between them. Per germline, CDR1 MNHNY and CDR2 SVGAGI (reference sequence). CDR3 bases: TGTGCCAGCAGTTACCCAAGCCGTAATGAAAAACTGTTTTTT. Translated, it gives CASSYPSRNEKLFF.

This chain links TRBV2 with TRBJ2-5; TRBD2 aligns across 8 bases. Trimming cost V 8 bases and J 5 bases; bases outside gene matches: 13. CDR1 and CDR2 from the germline V gene are SNHLY and FYNNEI. The CDR3 has 15 amino acids. The CDR3 coding sequence is TGTGCCAGCCTCTCACGTTCGGGAGGGCACGAGACCCAGTACTTC. Its translation: CASLSRSGGHETQYF.